This record looks at one TCR beta chain sequence and its context. No antigen is known for it. The sample is drawn from a study of T cell responses to AZD1222 COVID-19 vaccine. About the study: Analyses pooled second doses at about 4 or about 12 weeks. Findings of the study overall: Clonal diversity was possibly underestimated, and the donors were mostly white British, with more females. Baseline seropositives among AZD1222 recipients totaled only 5 to 7. Dominant CD4 TCR responses targeted spike regions 160-218 and 743-854.

Data came from immunoSEQ multiplex PCR; TCRdb stores just in-frame clones and leaves some out. This sample has some 110,000 clones; approximately 90% occur once, and the top ten carry more than 3.5%. The CDR3 has 16 amino acids. V was trimmed by 5 bases and J by 4 bases, leaving 17 bases between them. CDR1 KGHDR and CDR2 SFDVKD come from the germline V gene. The source is an adult in good health. This specimen was peripheral blood, taken on day 0 of AZD1222 vaccination. V is TRBV24-1 and J is TRBJ2-1; D unclear. The chain's CDR3 is CATSAIDSPFYNEQFF. As DNA, the CDR3 is TGTGCCACCAGTGCCATCGACTCGCCCTTTTACAATGAGCAGTTCTTC.